Sequencing of this TCR beta chain was carried out in a study of technical replicates of blood from several donors. Germline V lookup: CDR1 SGHRS, CDR2 YFSETQ. There are 14 residues in the CDR3. The V and J ends lost 5 bases and 9 bases, in that order; junction bases with no gene match: 7. Assay used: immunoSEQ multiplex PCR; TCRdb lists only in-frame clones, some missing. Among approximately 87,000 clones listed, about 95% were seen once. This chain joins TRBV5-1 and TRBJ2-1; 11 bases are shared with TRBD2. Specimen: T cells isolated from PBMCs. The source of this sequence is a human donor in good health. CDR3 residues: CASRATSGKSEQFF. DNA for the CDR3: TGCGCCAGCAGAGCGACTAGCGGGAAGAGTGAGCAGTTCTTC. The full variable domain, completed using reference TRBV5-1 and TRBJ2-1, is KAGVTQTPRYLIKTRGQQVTLSCSPISGHRSVSWYQQTPGQGLQFLFEYFSETQRNKGNFPGRFSGRQFSNSRSEMNVSTLELGDSALYLCASRATSGKSEQFFGPGTRLTVL.